These 21 T cell receptor beta chains were sequenced from one sample in a study of blood T cells in healthy people across ages. A second PCR of about 6 to 11 cycles used a sample-barcoded 5' primer and a J-beta primer mix. TCRdb processed the 5' RACE reads anew with MiXCR; each CDR3 protein has one entry. The sample lists approximately 940,000 distinct CDR3 sequences, about 44% occurring once. The source material was blood. The receptors were gathered from a man aged 25-45 years in good health.

Many counts were recorded for this clonotype. The genes are TRBV28 and TRBJ1-1; D ambiguous. The germline CDR1 and CDR2 sequences are MDHEN and SYDVKM. V lost 6 bases and J 1 base, leaving 3 bases between the germline ends. This CDR3 has 11 residues. The CDR3 loop reads CASRGNTEAFF. The CDR3 DNA is TGTGCCAGCAGAGGGAACACTGAAGCTTTCTTT.

Details on this clonotype: A read error may account for a junction end that differs from germline. V is TRBV4-1 and J is TRBJ1-2, with D perhaps TRBD1 (5 bases). This CDR3 region has 15 residues. From germline, CDR1 is MGHRA and CDR2 YSYEKL. CDR3 sequence (DNA): TGCACCAGCAGCCAAGAGGGGCTGACTAACTATGGCTACACCTTC. It specifies CTSSQEGLTNYGYTF.

The V gene is TRBV3-1, the J gene TRBJ2-6, with D hard to call. Per the germline V gene, CDR1 is LGHDT and CDR2 is YNNKEL (reference sequence). The CDR3 runs to 17 residues. The germline V and J ends were trimmed by 0 bases and 0 bases, with 9 bases remaining between them. CDR3 sequence: CASSQDLLISGANVLTF. Here the CDR3 DNA reads TGTGCCAGCAGCCAAGATCTTCTGATCTCTGGGGCCAACGTCCTGACTTTC.

The table lists this clonotype with many counts. This chain joins TRBV28 and TRBJ1-6; 7 bases are shared with TRBD1. With 6 bases clipped from V and 9 bases from J, the junction kept 8 bases outside the gene matches. The CDR3 totals 14 residues. Germline CDR1 MDHEN, CDR2 SYDVKM. The CDR3 DNA reads as TGTGCCAGCAGGCCCCAGGGGGACGGTTCACCCCTCCACTTT. Translated: CASRPQGDGSPLHF. The full variable domain, rest sourced from reference TRBV28 and TRBJ1-6, is DVKVTQSSRYLVKRTGEKVFLECVQDMDHENMFWYRQDPGLGLRLIYFSYDVKMKEKGDIPEGYSVSREKKERFSLILESASTNQTSMYLCASRPQGDGSPLHFGNGTRLTVT.

As regards this clonotype: The junction differs from germline at one of its ends, possibly a read error. This sequence joins TRBV3-1 and TRBJ2-2, with 11 bases matching TRBD1. This CDR3 has 15 amino acids. Germline V CDR1 and CDR2: LGHDT, YNNKEL (reference sequence). CDR3 region: CASSKGQGDLGELFF. DNA of the CDR3: TGTGCTAGCAGCAAGGGACAGGGGGATCTGGGGGAGCTGTTTTTT.

CDR3 nucleotide sequence: TGTGCCAGCAGTTACTCTGGGACAGGGGAGACTGAGCAGTTCTTC. Translation gives CASSYSGTGETEQFF. The V call is TRBV6-5, the J call TRBJ2-1; TRBD1 matches 10 bases. Germline CDR1 and CDR2: MNHEY and SVGAGI. The CDR3 has 15 residues. Trimming at V came to 0 bases and at J to 9 bases, leaving 5 bases not matched to a gene.

This clonotype was counted a few times. V usage is TRBV6-2 or TRBV6-3 and J usage is TRBJ2-7; D is uncertain. The ends were cut back, 2 bases at V and 2 bases at J, with 10 bases in the middle. In germline, CDR1 is MNHEY, CDR2 SVGEGT. This CDR3 has 14 amino acids. The CDR3: CASSYRQNPYEQYF. The DNA of the CDR3 is TGTGCCAGCAGTTACCGGCAGAACCCCTACGAGCAGTACTTC.

This clonotype was observed a handful of times. The rearrangement links TRBV12-3 or TRBV12-4 to TRBJ1-5, with 9 bases matching TRBD1. The V segment lost 6 bases and the J segment 3 bases; nucleotides outside the gene matches: 9. There are 16 residues in the CDR3. CDR3 sequence reads: CASRSSRTGVNQPQHF. CDR3 bases: TGTGCCAGCAGATCTTCCCGGACAGGGGTCAATCAGCCCCAGCATTTT.

This clonotype was counted many times. The chain recombines TRBV28 with TRBJ2-6; no firm D call. The length of the CDR3 is 13 residues. V was trimmed by 5 bases and J by 2 bases, leaving 4 bases between them. Germline V gives CDR1 MDHEN, CDR2 SYDVKM. This chain's CDR3 is CASSLPGANVLTF. DNA of the CDR3: TGTGCCAGCAGTCTGCCTGGGGCCAACGTCCTGACTTTC.

The chain uses TRBV18 and TRBJ2-7, with unresolved D. The J call may be faulty, since TRBJ2-5 better matches the DNA end. Germline CDR1 and CDR2: KGHSH and LQKENI. CDR3 length: 15 amino acids. The CDR3 DNA reads TGTGCCAGCTCACCCAGTGACCGGATGGGGGAGACCCAGTACTTC. Translation: CASSPSDRMGETQYF.

In nucleotides, the CDR3 is TGTGCCAGCAGTTACCTTTGGGACAGGCAGTCCTACGAGCAGTACTTC. It specifies CASSYLWDRQSYEQYF. The chain carries TRBV6-2 or TRBV6-3 and TRBJ2-7; 8 bases align to TRBD1. The length of the CDR3 is 16 residues. In germline, CDR1 is MNHEY, CDR2 SVGEGT. The trim removed 2 bases at V and 1 base at J, leaving 7 bases unmatched.

This clonotype showed up just once. DNA of the CDR3: TGTGCCAGCAGCCAAATAGGGAATACGCAGTATTTT. Protein product: CASSQIGNTQYF. The chain employs TRBV3-1 and TRBJ2-3, with D unresolved. Germline V gene sequence: CDR1 LGHDT, CDR2 YNNKEL (reference sequence). V dropped 2 bases and J dropped 7 bases, with 7 bases sitting between them. This CDR3 region has 12 residues.

A single count supports this clonotype. V is TRBV5-1 and J is TRBJ1-1, with D uncertain. The CDR3 is 14 residues long. V was shortened by 0 bases and J by 3 bases, with 9 bases between the two germline ends. Germline CDR1 is SGHRS and CDR2 is YFSETQ. CDR3 residues: CASSLGIGDTEAFF. CDR3 sequence (DNA): TGCGCCAGCAGCTTGGGTATCGGGGACACTGAAGCTTTCTTT.

The CDR3 coding sequence is TGTGCCAGCAGCGCGAGCTTACGACCTAGCACAGATACGCAGTATTTT. Translated: CASSASLRPSTDTQYF. The chain uses TRBV2 and TRBJ2-3; D call uncertain. Germline values: CDR1 SNHLY, CDR2 FYNNEI. There are 16 residues in the CDR3. The V end lost 6 bases, the J end lost 0 bases, and 16 bases lay between the germline ends.

This clonotype was observed a single time. This chain links TRBV6-6 with TRBJ1-1; D is possibly TRBD1 (6 bases). Trimming left V 5 bases short and J 6 bases short, with 16 bases between. This CDR3 spans 14 amino acids. Germline V gene sequence: CDR1 MNHNY, CDR2 SVGAGI (reference sequence). CDR3 coding DNA: TGTGCCAGCAGTACAGGGATCCGAGGGGCTGAAGCTTTCTTT. This translates into CASSTGIRGAEAFF.

This clonotype turned up a few times. The chain is built from TRBV28 and TRBJ2-7; 9 nucleotides match TRBD2. Germline V lookup: CDR1 MDHEN, CDR2 SYDVKM. V was clipped by 5 bases and J by 1 base; unmatched bases: 6. CDR3 length: 15 residues. The CDR3 DNA reads as TGTGCCAGCAGTCCAACGGGACTAGCATCCTACGAGCAGTACTTC. As protein: CASSPTGLASYEQYF.

This chain links TRBV3-1 with TRBJ2-4; either TRBD1 or TRBD2 may fit D (5 bases each). The CDR3 covers 16 residues. Germline lookup yields CDR1 LGHDT and CDR2 YNNKEL (reference sequence). V was cut by 4 bases and J by 1 base, with 14 bases left in between. The CDR3 nucleotides are TGTGCCAGCAGCCCCGGGACCGCCGGGGCCAAAAACATTCAGTACTTC. This encodes CASSPGTAGAKNIQYF.

This clonotype was seen a single time. The chain carries TRBV6-2 or TRBV6-3 and TRBJ2-7; 7 nucleotides align to TRBD1. Germline CDR1 MNHEY, CDR2 SVGEGT. The CDR3 has 16 amino acids. The V and J ends lost 6 bases and 2 bases, in that order; junction bases with no gene match: 13. The CDR3 sequence: CASRLHYRGNTYEQYF. CDR3 bases: TGTGCCAGCAGACTCCACTACAGGGGCAATACCTACGAGCAGTACTTC.

The chain couples TRBV20-1 to TRBJ2-3, with D possibly TRBD1 on 6 matching bases. This CDR3 is built from 12 residues. CDR1 is DFQATT, CDR2 SNEGSKA, per germline (reference sequence). V was clipped by 5 bases and J by 5 bases, with 11 bases between them. CDR3 in amino acids: CSAGGDQDTQYF. CDR3 nucleotide sequence: TGCAGTGCTGGGGGCGACCAAGATACGCAGTATTTT.

The V and J genes are TRBV11-2 and TRBJ1-4, with TRBD1 as a possible D gene (6 bases). Trimming took 3 bases from V and 10 from J, leaving 18 bases between them. CDR3 length: 15 amino acids. Germline CDR1 reads SGHAT; CDR2 reads FQNNGV. CDR3 bases: TGTGCCAGCAGCTTGGGTCTTTCAGGGGAGAGAAAACTGTTTTTT. Its protein product is CASSLGLSGERKLFF.

The chain links TRBV7-2 to TRBJ2-5, with 9 positions matching TRBD1. The end of the DNA is better explained by TRBJ2-7, so the J call may be wrong. This CDR3 region has 14 residues. The germline CDR1 and CDR2 sequences are SGHTA and FQGNSA. The CDR3 DNA follows: TGTGCCAGCAGCTGGGGAGGGACAGGGCGCGAGCAGTACTTC. Residues: CASSWGGTGREQYF.